This T cell receptor (beta chain) is drawn from a study of cytomegalovirus exposure and HLA in healthy donors. Concerning this clone itself: The antigen remains unidentified.

With 60 Vbeta and 13 Jbeta primers, the PCR was carried out. TCRdb keeps only in-frame clones here, not all; method: immunoSEQ multiplex PCR. Counted here are fewer than 150,000 clones, roughly 69% occurring once; the ten biggest clones make up just under 8.5%. Study conclusions and caveats: What a later analysis reportedly showed was that an Asian-associated ancestry cluster had fewer N-insertions than the roughly 670-donor mean. Presence/absence analyses assumed roughly uniform sequencing depth across donors. Common viral pathogens seemed to be connected with several of the most significant clusters, according to a later analysis.

This TCR was recovered from a woman aged 40 to 50 in good health and CMV-seropositive. Input material: PBMCs.

The CDR3 is CASSLDRDRSLNTEAFF. The CDR3 DNA is TGCGCCAGCAGCTTGGACCGGGACAGAAGCCTTAACACTGAAGCTTTCTTT. The genes are TRBV5-1 and TRBJ1-1, with TRBD1 matching over 7 bases. Germline V gene data show CDR1 as SGHRS and CDR2 as YFSETQ. V gave up 0 bases and J gave up 2 bases; unmatched junction bases: 10. There are 17 residues in the CDR3.